This is a list of T cell receptor beta chains from one sample in a study of response to subunit inactivated influenza vaccine. Each CDR3 protein gets one entry after TCRdb re-called the RT-PCR reads with MiXCR. The table lists some 500,000 distinct CDR3 sequences, approximately 16% of them singletons, with 2.5% to 3.5% in the top ten. Specimen: CD4+ T cells sorted from PBMCs, collected around 25 months after vaccination. The source is a man between 50 and 69 years old who received an inactivated influenza vaccine. Each CDR3 is given with its conserved first and last residue. D genes are given only for firm matches. Rows give clone size only sometimes, using once, few, many, or a class for an expanded clone.

V	D	size	J	DNA	CDR3
TRBV27	.	.	TRBJ2-6	TGTGCCAGCAGTTTAGGGTCGATGTCGAGTGGGGCCAACGTCCTGACTTTC	CASSLGSMSSGANVLTF
TRBV24-1	.	.	TRBJ1-2	TGTGCCACCAGTGACACGACACGCAACTATGGCTACACCTTC	CATSDTTRNYGYTF
TRBV5-4	TRBD2	.	TRBJ2-1	TGTGCCAGCAGCCACCGACTAGCGGGCGCTGAGGGTGAGCAGTTCTTC	CASSHRLAGAEGEQFF
TRBV3-1	.	.	TRBJ1-4	TGTGCCAGCAGCCCCGGAGTTAATGAAAAACTGTTTTTT	CASSPGVNEKLFF
TRBV20-1	TRBD1	few	TRBJ2-5	TGCAGTGCTAGAGATCCACTGACAGGGAAAAAGGAGACCCAGTACTTC	CSARDPLTGKKETQYF
TRBV12-3/TRBV12-4	.	.	TRBJ2-5	TGTGCCAGCAGTCCTGCCGGGGTCGGAACCCAGTACTTC	CASSPAGVGTQYF
TRBV18	.	many	TRBJ1-2	TGTGCCAGCTCATCTCCAGGGTCTGGCTACACCTTC	CASSSPGSGYTF
TRBV6-2/TRBV6-3	.	.	TRBJ2-7	TGTGCCAGCAGTTACCCAACTGAAGGAATTCACCGCTACGAGCAGTACTTC	CASSYPTEGIHRYEQYF
TRBV19	.	.	TRBJ2-7	TGTGCCAGTAGTATAGGCGGGGCCTCCTACGAGCAGTACTTC	CASSIGGASYEQYF
TRBV4-2	.	many	TRBJ1-1	TGTGCCAGCAGCCTACCTGAGGGGGGGACCTTGAACACTGAAGCTTTCTTT	CASSLPEGGTLNTEAFF
TRBV7-2	TRBD2	.	TRBJ2-5	TGTGCCAGCAGCTTAGTAAGGCTAGCGGGCCAAGAGACCCAGTACTTC	CASSLVRLAGQETQYF
TRBV6-2/TRBV6-3	.	few	TRBJ2-5	TGTGCCAGCAGTTACTCGGAACTGAAAGAGACCCAGTACTTC	CASSYSELKETQYF
TRBV4-2	.	few	TRBJ2-5	TGTGCCAGCAGCCAGAAAGGTGGGGAGACCCAGTACTTC	CASSQKGGETQYF
TRBV20-1	TRBD1	few	TRBJ1-1	TGCAGTGCTACCCGAGGGGGCACTCCCGACACTGAAGCTTTCTTT	CSATRGGTPDTEAFF
TRBV25-1	.	.	TRBJ1-2	TGTGCCAGGGGGGAGTCGGCGAACTATGGCTACACCTTC	CARGESANYGYTF
TRBV5-6	.	many	TRBJ1-4	TGTGCCAGCAGCCCGGGCCTCGTTCGGGGTGAAAAACTGTTTTTT	CASSPGLVRGEKLFF
TRBV15	.	.	TRBJ2-3	TGTGCCACCAGACCGGGACCCAGGTCAGATACGCAGTATTTT	CATRPGPRSDTQYF
TRBV2	.	.	TRBJ1-6	TGTGCCAGCAGTGTATCTTTCGGGGGGTTGTCGTCACCCCTCCACTTT	CASSVSFGGLSSPLHF
TRBV6-2/TRBV6-3	TRBD2	few	TRBJ2-7	TGTGCCAGCAGCAAGACTAGCGGGGCCTACGAGCAGTACTTC	CASSKTSGAYEQYF
TRBV6-1	TRBD1	.	TRBJ2-7	TGTGCCAGCAGAACCGGGACAGGGGGTGCCTACGAGCAGTACTTC	CASRTGTGGAYEQYF